Below are 11 T cell receptor beta chains sequenced from a single sample in a study of blood T cell repertoires in COVID-19. Profiling relied on immunoSEQ multiplex PCR, and the TCRdb table lists in-frame clones only, not all of them. The sample holds approximately 300,000 clones, under 95% seen once. The sequenced material came from PBMCs or T cells enriched from blood (not recorded which). These receptors were collected from a woman between 25 and 40 years old who had recovered from COVID-19.

The chain uses TRBV4-3 and TRBJ2-7; tentatively, D is TRBD1 (5 bases). The CDR3 is made up of 16 amino acids. Per germline, CDR1 LGHNA and CDR2 YSLEER. The ends were cut back, 0 bases at V and 2 bases at J, with 14 bases in the middle. The CDR3 loop is CASSQDLGAVTYEQYF. The CDR3, as DNA: TGCGCCAGCAGCCAAGATCTTGGGGCAGTAACCTACGAGCAGTACTTC.

The chain employs TRBV6-5 and TRBJ2-1, with 9 bases that match TRBD1. Unmatched junction bases numbered 6, after V lost 7 bases and J lost 2 bases. In germline, CDR1 is MNHEY, CDR2 SVGAGI. The length of the CDR3 is 15 residues. The CDR3 protein is CASTTGQGTYNEQFF. As DNA, the CDR3 is TGTGCCAGCACCACGGGACAGGGTACCTACAATGAGCAGTTCTTC.

In the case of this clone: Distinct nucleotide sequences in the sample also encode this CDR3. The chain has TRBV5-1 and TRBJ2-1; D unresolved. Trimming removed 3 bases from V and 4 bases from J, with 8 bases in between. Germline V gene lookup returns CDR1 SGHRS and CDR2 YFSETQ. The CDR3 consists of 13 residues. In DNA, the CDR3 is TGCGCCAGCAGCTCGACAAGTTACAATGAGCAGTTCTTC. It yields the protein CASSSTSYNEQFF.

The chain employs TRBV16 and TRBJ2-3; tentatively, D is TRBD1 (6 bases). The germline V gene encodes CDR1 KGHSY and CDR2 FQNENV. There are 14 residues in the CDR3. V gave up 2 bases and J gave up 4 bases, with 10 bases separating them. For the CDR3, the DNA is TGTGCCAGCAGCCAAAACAGGGTGGCAGATACGCAGTATTTT. Its protein is CASSQNRVADTQYF.

The chain has TRBV28 and TRBJ1-5; 12 bases fit TRBD1. Germline V CDR1 and CDR2: MDHEN, SYDVKM. With V trimmed by 4 bases and J by 2 bases, 18 bases remained unmatched. The CDR3 is 21 residues long. The chain's CDR3 is CASSSMGPAGQGAWGNQPQHF. Written as DNA, the CDR3 is TGTGCCAGCAGTTCCATGGGCCCCGCGGGACAGGGGGCTTGGGGCAATCAGCCCCAGCATTTT.

The J gene is TRBJ2-7, the V gene TRBV5-8, with 7 bases matching TRBD1. Germline CDR1 reads SGHTS; CDR2 reads YDEGEE. The ends lost 5 bases at V and 4 bases at J; junction bases unmatched: 9. This CDR3 has 14 amino acids. The CDR3 nucleotides read TGTGCCAGCAGGGCACCGGACAGGAAATACGAGCAGTACTTC. It specifies CASRAPDRKYEQYF. The full variable domain, its missing parts supplied by reference TRBV5-8 and TRBJ2-7, is EAGVTQSPTHLIKTRGQQATLRCSPISGHTSVYWYQQALGLGLQFLLWYDEGEERNRGNFPPRFSGRQFPNYSSELNVNALELEDSALYLCASRAPDRKYEQYFGPGTRLTVT.

V is TRBV4-1 and J is TRBJ2-3; 10 bases map to TRBD1. Per germline, CDR1 MGHRA and CDR2 YSYEKL. This CDR3 contains 15 residues. The junction had 10 bases not matched to a gene; V was cut back by 4 bases and J by 9 bases. The CDR3 loop reads CASSPPDRGLETQYF. CDR3 bases: TGCGCCAGCAGCCCCCCGGACAGGGGGTTGGAGACGCAGTATTTT.

The V call is TRBV4-2, the J call TRBJ1-2, with TRBD1 matching over 10 bases. This CDR3 comprises 15 residues. With V trimmed by 4 bases and J by 3 bases, 5 bases remained unmatched. The germline CDR1 and CDR2 sequences are LGHNA and YNFKEQ. The CDR3, as DNA: TGTGCCAGCAGCCCCGGACAGGGGGTGGACTATGGCTACACCTTC. Protein sequence: CASSPGQGVDYGYTF.

This clone appeared a single time. The chain uses TRBV3-1 (or the pseudogene TRBV3-2) and TRBJ1-4; 8 positions match TRBD1. The CDR3 contains 17 residues. J was trimmed by 0 bases and V by 2 bases; bases with no gene match: 5. From germline, CDR1 is LGHDT and CDR2 YNNKEL (reference sequence). CDR3 residues: CASSQITGGTTNEKLFF. For the CDR3, the DNA is TGTGCCAGCAGCCAAATAACAGGGGGGACAACTAATGAAAAACTGTTTTTT.

J is TRBJ1-2 and V is TRBV28; 7 bases agree with TRBD1. Losses at the gene ends were 7 bases for V and 8 bases for J; bases not matched to a gene: 10. This CDR3 is built from 13 residues. Germline V gene data show CDR1 as MDHEN and CDR2 as SYDVKM. Here the CDR3 reads CASTTQGGRGYTF. For the CDR3, the DNA is TGTGCCAGCACCACTCAGGGGGGTAGGGGCTACACCTTC.

This sequence joins TRBV27 and TRBJ1-4; D is unclear. Germline V lookup: CDR1 MNHEY, CDR2 SMNVEV (reference sequence). V lost 6 bases and J lost 8, with 16 bases in between. The CDR3 extends over 14 amino acids. In nucleotides, the CDR3 is TGTGCCAGCAGCCTACTTCAAGGAGGGGAAAAACTGTTTTTT. It codes for CASSLLQGGEKLFF.